This TCR beta chain was profiled in a study of T cells expressing NK-cell markers. TCRdb re-called the 5' RACE reads and catalogs CDR3 proteins one per entry, DNA excluded. The sample spans fewer than 550,000 distinct CDR3 sequences; the ten largest clones claim approximately 1.5%. The origin of this receptor is a woman aged 45-59 years in good health. The sequencing sample was made of blood T cells: a sorted CD56 or NKG2C T cell subset, CD4+ or CD8+ T cells, or bulk PBMC T cells (not recorded which).

The CDR3: CASSNLGATEAFF. The chain is built from TRBV27 and TRBJ1-1; the D call from TCRdb, TRBD1, cannot be confirmed without DNA. The CDR3 covers 13 residues. Per germline, CDR1 MNHEY and CDR2 SMNVEV (reference sequence).